This is a list of T cell receptor beta chains from one sample in a study of blood T cell repertoires in COVID-19. Generated by immunoSEQ multiplex PCR, the TCRdb table keeps only in-frame clones and is missing some. The sample holds 100,000 to 120,000 clones, over 70% seen once. Source material: peripheral blood. All receptors come from a man over 45 with acute or convalescent COVID-19. CDR3s include the opening cysteine and the closing phenylalanine or tryptophan. Fields, in order: D gene, clone size, J gene, V gene, CDR3 DNA, CDR3 protein. A D gene is named only where the DNA matches it firmly. Clone size, where shown, is once, few, many, or a class for clones that have expanded.

D gene: .; clone size: .; J gene: TRBJ1-4; V gene: TRBV5-1; CDR3 DNA: TGCGCCAGCAGCTTGGCCAGTACCTCAACTAATGAAAAACTGTTTTTT; CDR3 protein: CASSLASTSTNEKLFF
D gene: .; clone size: few; J gene: TRBJ1-1; V gene: TRBV6-5; CDR3 DNA: TGTGCCAGCAGTTACTCGCATTCAAAGCTGGAAGCTTTCTTT; CDR3 protein: CASSYSHSKLEAFF
D gene: .; clone size: .; J gene: TRBJ1-4; V gene: TRBV4-1; CDR3 DNA: TGCGCCAGCAGCCCGTATGAGGTCCGAGGTGAAAAACTGTTTTTT; CDR3 protein: CASSPYEVRGEKLFF
D gene: TRBD2; clone size: .; J gene: TRBJ2-7; V gene: TRBV2; CDR3 DNA: TGTGCCAGCATTCCCGGACTAGCGGGTCAGAGCTCCTACGAGCAGTACTTC; CDR3 protein: CASIPGLAGQSSYEQYF
D gene: TRBD1; clone size: .; J gene: TRBJ1-2; V gene: TRBV18; CDR3 DNA: TGTGCCAGCTCCTCCGGGACAGGGGAAGGCTACACCTTC; CDR3 protein: CASSSGTGEGYTF
D gene: .; clone size: .; J gene: TRBJ1-2; V gene: TRBV4-1; CDR3 DNA: TGCGCCAGCAGCCAAGATTTACCGGGGGGGACGGACTACTATGGCTACACCTTC; CDR3 protein: CASSQDLPGGTDYYGYTF
D gene: .; clone size: .; J gene: TRBJ2-3; V gene: TRBV7-8; CDR3 DNA: TGTGCCAGCAGCTCGTGGACGGGGGTTACAGATACGCAGTATTTT; CDR3 protein: CASSSWTGVTDTQYF
D gene: TRBD1; clone size: few; J gene: TRBJ1-1; V gene: TRBV12-3/TRBV12-4; CDR3 DNA: TGTGCCAGCAGCTCTAACAGGGGCACTGAAGCTTTCTTT; CDR3 protein: CASSSNRGTEAFF
D gene: .; clone size: few; J gene: TRBJ1-5; V gene: TRBV6-5; CDR3 DNA: TGTGCCAGCCAGTCGGGACAAAACAATCAGCCCCAGCATTTT; CDR3 protein: CASQSGQNNQPQHF
D gene: TRBD1; clone size: .; J gene: TRBJ2-1; V gene: TRBV9; CDR3 DNA: TGTGCCAGCAGCGTAGCCCAGGGGGTTCGCGATGAGCAGTTCTTC; CDR3 protein: CASSVAQGVRDEQFF
D gene: TRBD1; clone size: .; J gene: TRBJ1-1; V gene: TRBV28; CDR3 DNA: TGTGCCAGCAGTTTATGGGAAGACAGGGGGAGAAACACTGAAGCTTTCTTT; CDR3 protein: CASSLWEDRGRNTEAFF
D gene: .; clone size: .; J gene: TRBJ1-1; V gene: TRBV25-1; CDR3 DNA: TGTGCCAGCAGTCAGGGAAACACTGAAGCTTTCTTT; CDR3 protein: CASSQGNTEAFF
D gene: .; clone size: .; J gene: TRBJ1-5; V gene: TRBV3-1/TRBV3-2; CDR3 DNA: TGTGCCAGCAGCCCGACATATAGCAATCAGCCCCAGCATTTT; CDR3 protein: CASSPTYSNQPQHF
D gene: TRBD1; clone size: .; J gene: TRBJ1-1; V gene: TRBV6-5; CDR3 DNA: TGTGCCAGCAGCGGACAGGGGAAATTGGCTGAAGCTTTCTTT; CDR3 protein: CASSGQGKLAEAFF
D gene: TRBD1; clone size: once; J gene: TRBJ1-1; V gene: TRBV5-1; CDR3 DNA: TGCGCCAGCAGTCGACAGGGAAGTTACACTGAAGCTTTCTTT; CDR3 protein: CASSRQGSYTEAFF
D gene: TRBD1; clone size: .; J gene: TRBJ1-6; V gene: TRBV25-1; CDR3 DNA: TGTGCCAGCAGTGAACAGGGGGCAAGGAATTCACCCCTCCACTTT; CDR3 protein: CASSEQGARNSPLHF